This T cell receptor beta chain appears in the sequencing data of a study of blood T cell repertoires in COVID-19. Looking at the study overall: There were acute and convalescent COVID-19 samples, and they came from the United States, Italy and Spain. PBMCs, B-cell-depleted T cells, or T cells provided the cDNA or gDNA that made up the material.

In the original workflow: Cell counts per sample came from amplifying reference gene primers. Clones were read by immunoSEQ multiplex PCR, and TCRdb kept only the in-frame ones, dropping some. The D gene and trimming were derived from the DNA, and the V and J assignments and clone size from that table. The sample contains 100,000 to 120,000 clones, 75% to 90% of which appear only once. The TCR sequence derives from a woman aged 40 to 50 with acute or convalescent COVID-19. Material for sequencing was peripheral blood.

The CDR3 region has the DNA TGCGCCAGCAGCCTCGGGACAGACTATGGCTACACCTTC. Translated, it gives CASSLGTDYGYTF. V and J are TRBV5-1 and TRBJ1-2, with TRBD1 matching over 7 bases. The CDR3 spans 13 residues. Germline trimming cut 4 bases from V and 3 bases from J; bases unmatched to any gene: 3. Germline loops: CDR1 SGHRS, CDR2 YFSETQ.